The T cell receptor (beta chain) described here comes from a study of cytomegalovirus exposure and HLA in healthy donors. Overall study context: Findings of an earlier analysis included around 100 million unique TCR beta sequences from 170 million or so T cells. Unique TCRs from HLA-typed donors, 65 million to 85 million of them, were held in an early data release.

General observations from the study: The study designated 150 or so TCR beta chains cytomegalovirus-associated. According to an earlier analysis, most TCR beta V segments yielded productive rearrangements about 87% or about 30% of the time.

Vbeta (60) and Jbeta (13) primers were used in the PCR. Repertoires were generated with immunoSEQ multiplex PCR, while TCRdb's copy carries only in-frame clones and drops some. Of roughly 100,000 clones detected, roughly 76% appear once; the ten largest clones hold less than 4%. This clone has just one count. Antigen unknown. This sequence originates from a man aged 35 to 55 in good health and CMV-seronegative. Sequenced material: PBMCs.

The CDR3, as DNA: TGCAGCGCAGATCTGCCAGCGAGGAACACAGATACGCAGTATTTT. Residues: CSADLPARNTDTQYF. The genes are TRBV29-1 and TRBJ2-3, with D unresolved. This CDR3 has 15 amino acids. Deletions cut 7 bases from V and 2 bases from J, with 19 bases between. The V gene's germline CDR1 is SQVTM and CDR2 ANQGSEA.